The 27 T cell receptor beta chains presented below share a single source sample, sequenced in a study of long-term antiretroviral therapy in people with HIV. Survey level was the resolution at which the v3.0 immunoSEQ assay ran. The repertoire was sequenced with immunoSEQ multiplex PCR; TCRdb's copy has only in-frame clones and lacks some. The sample consists of 15,000 to 20,000 clones, 85% to 90% of them appearing once. The specimen comprised unsorted PBMCs, sampled 4.2 years after starting antiretroviral therapy. These receptors were taken from a man aged 45 to 65 with HIV.

The V gene is TRBV2, the J gene TRBJ2-7, with 9 bases matching TRBD1. The CDR3 runs to 13 residues. J was trimmed by 3 bases and V by 6 bases; bases with no gene match: 3. CDR1 and CDR2 from the germline V gene are SNHLY and FYNNEI. The CDR3 region is CASRDRGLYEQYF. The CDR3 DNA follows: TGTGCCAGCAGGGACAGGGGACTCTACGAGCAGTACTTC.

The J gene is TRBJ1-4, the V gene TRBV4-3; D ambiguous. The CDR3 is 12 residues long. The V end lost 1 base, the J end lost 8 bases, and 5 bases lay between the germline ends. The germline CDR1 and CDR2 sequences are LGHNA and YSLEER. For the CDR3, the DNA is TGCGCCAGCAGCCAAGTGAGAGAAAAACTGTTTTTT. It yields the protein CASSQVREKLFF.

J is TRBJ1-3 and V is TRBV28; a weak D match, TRBD1 (6 bases). Between the trimmed V and J ends, which lost 3 bases and 0 bases, there was a span of 12 bases. CDR1 and CDR2 from the germline V gene are MDHEN and SYDVKM. The CDR3 length is 16 residues. The CDR3 coding sequence is TGTGCCAGCAGTTTCGACAGGAAATACTCTGGAAACACCATATATTTT. It specifies CASSFDRKYSGNTIYF. Combining the CDR3 with reference TRBV28 and TRBJ1-3 gives the whole variable domain DVKVTQSSRYLVKRTGEKVFLECVQDMDHENMFWYRQDPGLGLRLIYFSYDVKMKEKGDIPEGYSVSREKKERFSLILESASTNQTSMYLCASSFDRKYSGNTIYFGEGSWLTVV.

This rearrangement joins TRBV14 to TRBJ2-7; D tentatively fits TRBD1 or TRBD2 (5 bases each). This CDR3 is built from 13 residues. Germline lookup yields CDR1 SGHDN and CDR2 FVKESK. Trimming took off 5 bases at V and 4 bases at J, with 12 bases between the two ends. DNA of the CDR3: TGTGCCAGCAGCAGGGACCAAGCGTACGAGCAGTACTTC. Protein product: CASSRDQAYEQYF.

V is TRBV5-6 and J is TRBJ2-1; D remains ambiguous. CDR1 is SGHDT and CDR2 is YYEEEE in the germline V gene. The CDR3 consists of 15 residues. V dropped 0 bases and J dropped 5 bases, with 12 bases sitting between them. CDR3 coding DNA: TGTGCCAGCAGCTTGGGGGTGCGACTGAACAATGAGCAGTTCTTC. It yields the protein CASSLGVRLNNEQFF. Together with reference TRBV5-6 and TRBJ2-1, the CDR3 gives the full variable domain: DAGVTQSPTHLIKTRGQQVTLRCSPKSGHDTVSWYQQALGQGPQFIFQYYEEEERQRGNFPDRFSGHQFPNYSSELNVNALLLGDSALYLCASSLGVRLNNEQFFGPGTRLTVL.

The rearrangement joins TRBV18 to TRBJ1-2, with 8 bases matching TRBD1. Trimming cost V 2 bases and J 3 bases; bases outside gene matches: 8. CDR1 is KGHSH and CDR2 is LQKENI in the germline V gene. This CDR3 is 16 amino acids long. The CDR3 region is CASSPETGVEYYGYTF. The CDR3 DNA reads as TGTGCCAGCTCACCAGAGACAGGGGTCGAATACTATGGCTACACCTTC.

This clone was found a few times. This rearrangement joins TRBV27 to TRBJ1-2; D gene ambiguous. The CDR3 spans 13 residues. The germline V gene encodes CDR1 MNHEY and CDR2 SMNVEV (reference sequence). Trimming removed 5 bases from V and 4 bases from J, with 11 bases in between. The CDR3 region is CASSPGFGYGYTF. Here the CDR3 DNA reads TGTGCCAGCAGTCCCGGATTCGGCTATGGCTACACCTTC.

The chain combines TRBV5-6 with TRBJ2-3; D remains ambiguous. The CDR3 is 13 amino acids. Trimming pared 6 bases from V and 1 base from J, leaving 9 bases between. The germline gives CDR1 SGHDT, CDR2 YYEEEE. In DNA form, the CDR3 reads TGTGCCAGCAACCTAATTCGCACAGATACGCAGTATTTT. It yields the protein CASNLIRTDTQYF. Full variable domain (rest looked up from reference TRBV5-6 and TRBJ2-3): DAGVTQSPTHLIKTRGQQVTLRCSPKSGHDTVSWYQQALGQGPQFIFQYYEEEERQRGNFPDRFSGHQFPNYSSELNVNALLLGDSALYLCASNLIRTDTQYFGPGTRLTVL.

The chain couples TRBV5-1 to TRBJ2-2, with D possibly matching TRBD2 (5 bases). The CDR3 spans 14 residues. Germline assignment: CDR1 SGHRS and CDR2 YFSETQ. Trimming pared 0 bases from V and 8 bases from J, leaving 11 bases between. The CDR3 region is CASSLDPGKGELFF. The CDR3 DNA is TGCGCCAGCAGCTTGGATCCGGGAAAAGGGGAGCTGTTTTTT. Full variable domain (missing parts from reference TRBV5-1 and TRBJ2-2): KAGVTQTPRYLIKTRGQQVTLSCSPISGHRSVSWYQQTPGQGLQFLFEYFSETQRNKGNFPGRFSGRQFSNSRSEMNVSTLELGDSALYLCASSLDPGKGELFFGEGSRLTVL.

V usage is TRBV5-4 and J usage is TRBJ2-3; 10 bases are shared with TRBD2. Trimming removed 3 bases from V and 4 bases from J; junction bases left unmatched: 8. The CDR3 consists of 16 residues. CDR1 is SGHNT, CDR2 YYREEE, per germline (reference sequence). CDR3 in DNA: TGTGCCAGCAGCTCGCGGGGAGCGGGGGGGGCAGATACGCAGTATTTT. It specifies CASSSRGAGGADTQYF.

The rearrangement uses TRBV30 and TRBJ1-5, with 9 bases lining up with TRBD1. Trimming took 1 base from V and 1 from J; bases not matched to a gene: 8. The length of the CDR3 is 17 residues. Germline CDR1 and CDR2: GTSNPN and SVGIG (reference sequence). In nucleotides, the CDR3 is TGTGCCTGGAGTGCACTAACAGGGGGCGCGAGCAATCAGCCCCAGCATTTT. It translates to CAWSALTGGASNQPQHF.

This rearrangement joins TRBV10-2 to TRBJ2-3, with 11 bases aligning to TRBD2. This CDR3 has 15 residues. CDR1 is WSHSY, CDR2 SAAADI, per germline. V lost 8 bases and J lost 9; bases outside the gene matches: 13. The CDR3 sequence is CASASDSGGAGTQYF. The CDR3 nucleotides read TGCGCCAGCGCTTCGGATAGCGGGGGGGCGGGGACGCAGTATTTT.

The chain links TRBV14 to TRBJ1-5; the D gene is possibly TRBD1 (6 bases). Germline V gene lookup returns CDR1 SGHDN and CDR2 FVKESK. This CDR3 has 17 amino acids. Trimming stripped 4 bases from V and 2 bases from J, with 18 bases between. In nucleotides, the CDR3 is TGTGCCAGCAGCCCCTCCAAAGGGGGTATCGGCAATCAGCCCCAGCATTTT. Protein sequence: CASSPSKGGIGNQPQHF.

The V and J genes are TRBV7-9 and TRBJ1-4; TRBD1 is a possible D gene (6 bases). Looked up from germline, CDR1 is SEHNR and CDR2 is FQNEAQ (reference sequence). The CDR3 spans 17 residues. V lost 5 bases and J 6 bases, leaving 22 bases between the germline ends. In nucleotides, the CDR3 is TGTGCCAGCAGCCCCGAACCCTCGAGGGGGGAGTATGAAAAACTGTTTTTT. The encoded protein is CASSPEPSRGEYEKLFF.

The chain combines TRBV4-1 with TRBJ2-2; 8 bases agree with TRBD2. The CDR3 is 17 amino acids. Germline assignment: CDR1 MGHRA and CDR2 YSYEKL. The V and J ends lost 1 base and 9 bases, in that order; junction bases with no gene match: 13. The CDR3 DNA reads as TGCGCCAGCAGCCAAGGAGGGGGGGGTAGCGGGGTCCGGGAGCTGTTTTTT. Translation: CASSQGGGGSGVRELFF.

This clone was counted a single time. V and J are TRBV15 and TRBJ1-6, with 8 nucleotides matching TRBD1. J gave up 8 bases and V 0 bases, and 3 bases lay outside the gene matches. The CDR3 is made up of 15 amino acids. Germline V gene data show CDR1 as LNHNV and CDR2 as YYDKDF (reference sequence). The CDR3 here is CATSRDRGLDSPLHF. The CDR3 nucleotides are TGTGCCACCAGCAGAGACAGGGGGCTAGATTCACCCCTCCACTTT.

In this sample, this clone turned up once. This chain joins TRBV4-3 and TRBJ2-1, with D perhaps given as TRBD1 or TRBD2 (5 bases each). V gave up 0 bases and J gave up 10 bases, with 19 bases separating them. Germline assignment: CDR1 LGHNA and CDR2 YSLEER. The CDR3 extends over 16 amino acids. Written as DNA, the CDR3 is TGCGCCAGCAGCCAAGATAGAGGGGACGGTGGTGCCGAGCAGTTCTTC. Its protein product is CASSQDRGDGGAEQFF.

This chain joins TRBV10-2 and TRBJ1-1; D unclear. Between the trimmed V and J ends, which lost 3 bases and 4 bases, there was a span of 15 bases. This CDR3 has 15 amino acids. Germline V gene data show CDR1 as WSHSY and CDR2 as SAAADI. In DNA form, the CDR3 reads TGCGCCAGCAGTGAACCGGGCAACGGGCTCACTGAAGCTTTCTTT. It is translated as CASSEPGNGLTEAFF.

The gene calls are TRBV4-1 and TRBJ2-7; 7 nucleotides agree with TRBD1. The CDR3 length is 15 residues. V shed 11 bases, J shed 7 bases, and the junction held 20 bases outside the gene matches. CDR1 is MGHRA and CDR2 is YSYEKL in the germline V gene. CDR3 sequence (DNA): TGCGCCGCAGCAGAAAGCCCCCAGACAGGGCTAGAGCAGTACTTC. Translating it yields CAAAESPQTGLEQYF.

This clone was picked up one time. This chain connects TRBV19 to TRBJ2-4; weak D call: TRBD2 (6 bases). V lost 3 bases, J lost 0 bases, and 15 bases lay in between. CDR3 length equals 17 residues. Germline V lookup: CDR1 LNHDA, CDR2 SQIVND (reference sequence). In DNA form, the CDR3 reads TGTGCCAGTAGTATTCCTCGTGGAGGGCTAGCCAAAAACATTCAGTACTTC. Its protein is CASSIPRGGLAKNIQYF.

Here the CDR3 reads CASTPTGGEQYF. The CDR3 nucleotides are TGTGCCAGCACCCCGACAGGGGGCGAGCAGTACTTC. The rearrangement joins TRBV6-5 to TRBJ2-7; the match to TRBD1 covers 9 bases. Trimming removed 7 bases from V and 6 bases from J; junction bases left unmatched: 4. Germline V lookup: CDR1 MNHEY, CDR2 SVGAGI. CDR3 length: 12 amino acids.

The chain joins TRBV4-2 to TRBJ2-5; possibly TRBD2 for D (7 bases). There are 16 residues in the CDR3. Per germline, CDR1 LGHNA and CDR2 YNFKEQ. Trimming took 0 bases from V and 4 from J, leaving 15 bases between them. CDR3 region: CASSQEWGGRPETQYF. Written as DNA, the CDR3 is TGTGCCAGCAGCCAAGAGTGGGGGGGGCGCCCAGAGACCCAGTACTTC.

The CDR3 DNA reads as TGTGCCAGCAGCTTGGGGCTAGCGGGGGGGCCGGGAGATACGCAGTATTTT. It encodes CASSLGLAGGPGDTQYF. The chain links TRBV5-4 to TRBJ2-3, with 12 bases identical to TRBD2. This CDR3 is 17 amino acids long. The junction had 7 bases not matched to a gene; V was cut back by 0 bases and J by 5 bases. Germline CDR1 is SGHNT and CDR2 is YYREEE (reference sequence).

In this sample, this clone turned up once. The chain recombines TRBV7-9 with TRBJ2-4; D possibly matches TRBD1 or TRBD2 (6 bases each). The CDR3 covers 15 residues. V was cut by 5 bases and J by 7 bases, with 18 bases left in between. Germline V gene lookup returns CDR1 SEHNR and CDR2 FQNEAQ (reference sequence). The CDR3 is CASSRTGASGNIQYF. CDR3 coding DNA: TGTGCCAGCAGCCGCACGGGGGCCTCTGGGAACATTCAGTACTTC.

The chain has TRBV30 and TRBJ1-1; 9 nucleotides line up with TRBD1. V was clipped by 2 bases and J by 4 bases; unmatched bases: 11. This CDR3 is 16 amino acids long. Germline V lookup: CDR1 GTSNPN, CDR2 SVGIG (reference sequence). The DNA for the CDR3 is TGTGCCTGGAGTCCGACACGGACAGGGGATCTCACTGAAGCTTTCTTT. Residues: CAWSPTRTGDLTEAFF.

V gene TRBV7-2 combines with J gene TRBJ2-3, with 10 bases aligning to TRBD2. V was clipped by 3 bases and J by 2 bases; unmatched bases: 8. Germline values: CDR1 SGHTA, CDR2 FQGNSA. The CDR3 spans 17 residues. The CDR3 region has the DNA TGTGCCAGCAGCTTTAATCCGGGACTAGCGTACACAGATACGCAGTATTTT. Its translation: CASSFNPGLAYTDTQYF.

The chain links TRBV6-1 to TRBJ1-1; D gene ambiguous. Per the germline V gene, CDR1 is MNHNS and CDR2 is SASEGT. Trimming took 6 bases from V and 1 from J, leaving 9 bases between them. The CDR3 runs 13 residues. In DNA, the CDR3 is TGTGCCAGCAGGGTAGATACGAACACTGAAGCTTTCTTT. Protein product: CASRVDTNTEAFF.